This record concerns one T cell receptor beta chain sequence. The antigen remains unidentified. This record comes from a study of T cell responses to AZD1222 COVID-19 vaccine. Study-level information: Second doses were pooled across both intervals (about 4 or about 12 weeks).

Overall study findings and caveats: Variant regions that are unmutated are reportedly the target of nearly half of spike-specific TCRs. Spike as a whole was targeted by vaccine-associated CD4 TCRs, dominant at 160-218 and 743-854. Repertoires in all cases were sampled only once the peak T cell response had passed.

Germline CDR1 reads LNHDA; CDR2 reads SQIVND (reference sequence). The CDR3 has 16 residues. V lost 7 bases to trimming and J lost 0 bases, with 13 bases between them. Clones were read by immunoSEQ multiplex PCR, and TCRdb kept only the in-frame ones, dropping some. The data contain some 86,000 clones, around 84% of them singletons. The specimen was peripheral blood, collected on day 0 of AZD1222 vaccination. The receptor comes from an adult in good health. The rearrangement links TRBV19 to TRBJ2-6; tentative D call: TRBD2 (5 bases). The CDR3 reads CASTPFDYSGANVLTF. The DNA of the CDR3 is TGTGCCAGTACCCCTTTTGACTACTCTGGGGCCAACGTCCTGACTTTC.